The present T cell receptor beta chain was sequenced within a study of post-analysis software for immune sequencing data. The germline gives CDR1 DFQATT, CDR2 SNEGSKA (reference sequence). V was trimmed by 5 bases and J by 9 bases, leaving 20 bases between them. CDR3 size: 14 residues. Broader study findings: When patients were compared with controls, four to six TRBV segments were more frequent, TRBV5-6, TRBV5-1 and TRBV20-1 among them.

Unique molecular identifiers were present in the TCR beta cDNA libraries. TCRdb reprocessed the PCR reads via MiXCR and lists one record per CDR3 protein. The sample records approximately 690,000 distinct CDR3 sequences, 55% to 70% being singletons. Remarks on this clonotype: Antigen specificity is unknown.

The sequencing input was blood. V usage is TRBV20-1 and J usage is TRBJ2-4, with a weak D call TRBD2 (7 bases). This TCR was sampled from a girl between 2 and 10 years old with multiple sclerosis. The CDR3 sequence: CSAQSQGSGGIQYF. In nucleotides, the CDR3 is TGCAGTGCTCAAAGTCAGGGGTCGGGAGGCATTCAGTACTTC.